The sample holds one count of the clone carrying this TCR beta chain. These data belong to a study of blood T cell repertoires in COVID-19. Background on the study: Samples taken during acute and convalescent COVID-19 were collected in the United States, Italy and Spain.

Exposed participants encountered a COVID-19 case during the 2 weeks preceding study entry. The method was immunoSEQ multiplex PCR; TCRdb's version includes in-frame clones alone and lacks a portion of them. The sample includes a few hundred thousand clones, about 89% of them seen just once. The TCR was taken from a woman between 40 and 50 years old who had been exposed to COVID-19. The material sequenced was PBMCs or T cells enriched from blood (not recorded which).

DNA for the CDR3: TGTGCCAGCAGCTCCGGACAGGGGGCACATGGCTATGGCTACACCTTC. It specifies CASSSGQGAHGYGYTF. The chain is built from TRBV7-9 and TRBJ1-2; 11 bases align to TRBD1. The CDR3 is 16 residues long. J gave up 4 bases and V 4 bases, and 8 bases lay outside the gene matches. Germline CDR1 is SEHNR and CDR2 is FQNEAQ (reference sequence).